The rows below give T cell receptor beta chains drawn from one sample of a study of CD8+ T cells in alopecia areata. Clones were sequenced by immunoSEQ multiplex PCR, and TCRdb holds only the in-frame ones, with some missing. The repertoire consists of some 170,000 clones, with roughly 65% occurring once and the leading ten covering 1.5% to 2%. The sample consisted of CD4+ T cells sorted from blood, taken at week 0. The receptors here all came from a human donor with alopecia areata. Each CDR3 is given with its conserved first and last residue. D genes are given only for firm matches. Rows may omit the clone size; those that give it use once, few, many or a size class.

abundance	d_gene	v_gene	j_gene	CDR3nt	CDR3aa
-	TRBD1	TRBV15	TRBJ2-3	TGTGCCACCAGCAGAAACACCGGGACAGGGACAGATACGCAGTATTTT	CATSRNTGTGTDTQYF
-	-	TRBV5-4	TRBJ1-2	TGTGCCAGCAGCGGACGGGACGGCGCGTCTAGCTATGGCTACACCTTC	CASSGRDGASSYGYTF
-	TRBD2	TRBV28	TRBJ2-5	TGTGCCAGCAGTTTGGGCGGGGGGCCCTCTCAAGAGACCCAGTACTTC	CASSLGGGPSQETQYF
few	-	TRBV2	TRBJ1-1	TGTGCCAGCAGTGAAGGCTTTAACACTGAAGCTTTCTTT	CASSEGFNTEAFF
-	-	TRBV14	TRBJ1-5	TGTGCCAGCAGCCAGGGAATCAATCAGCCCCAGCATTTT	CASSQGINQPQHF
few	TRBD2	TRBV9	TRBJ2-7	TGTGCCAGCAGCGAGGGACTAGACCCTAAGGAGCAGTACTTC	CASSEGLDPKEQYF
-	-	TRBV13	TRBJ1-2	TGTGCCAGCAACGGCAGGGGTGACTATGGCTACACCTTC	CASNGRGDYGYTF
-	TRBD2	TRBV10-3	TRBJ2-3	TGTGCCATCAGCGGGCTAGCGGGGGTGAGCACAGATACGCAGTATTTT	CAISGLAGVSTDTQYF
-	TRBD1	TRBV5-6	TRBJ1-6	TGTGCCAGCAGTTTGACAGGGAGTGGTTCACCCCTCCACTTT	CASSLTGSGSPLHF
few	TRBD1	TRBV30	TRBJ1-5	TGTGCCTCCGAAACAGGGGACGGATTGGCCCAGCATTTT	CASETGDGLAQHF
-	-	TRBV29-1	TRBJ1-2	TGCAGCGTAGCTACTAGTGACTATGGCTACACCTTC	CSVATSDYGYTF
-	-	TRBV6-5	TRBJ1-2	TGTGCCAGCAGTGAAGTCGGGAACTATGGCTACACCTTC	CASSEVGNYGYTF
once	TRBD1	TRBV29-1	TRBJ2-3	TGCAGCGTTCCAGCCGGGACAGGGCGTAGCACAGATACGCAGTATTTT	CSVPAGTGRSTDTQYF
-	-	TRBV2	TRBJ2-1	TGTGCCAGCAAGGTGGGGGACAATGAGCAGTTCTTC	CASKVGDNEQFF
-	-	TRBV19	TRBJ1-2	TGTGCCAGTAGTATCGGCAACCGGGGCTATGGCTACACCTTC	CASSIGNRGYGYTF
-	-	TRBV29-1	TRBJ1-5	TGCAGCGTTGAAGTCGGGAGGGATCAGCCCCAGCATTTT	CSVEVGRDQPQHF
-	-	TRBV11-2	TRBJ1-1	TGTGCCAGCAGCTTTTCGGACAGAGGGAGCACTGAAGCTTTCTTT	CASSFSDRGSTEAFF
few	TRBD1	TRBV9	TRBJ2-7	TGTGCCAGCAGCGTAACCCGGGGACAGGGGGTTTACGAGCAGTACTTC	CASSVTRGQGVYEQYF
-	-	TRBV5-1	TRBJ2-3	TGCGCCAGCAGCGAGGGACTTACAGATACGCAGTATTTT	CASSEGLTDTQYF
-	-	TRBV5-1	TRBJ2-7	TGCGCCAGCAGCCCAGGGGACAAGGTATCCTACGAGCAGTACTTC	CASSPGDKVSYEQYF
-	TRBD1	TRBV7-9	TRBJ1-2	TGTGCCAGCAGCTTAGGCGACAGGGCTGCTGGCTACACCTTC	CASSLGDRAAGYTF
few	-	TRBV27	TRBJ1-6	TGTGCCAGCAGTTTATATCGGAATTCACCCCTCCACTTT	CASSLYRNSPLHF
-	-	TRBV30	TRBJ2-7	TGTGCCTGGAGTGTAGGGGTGGCGTCCTACGAGCAGTACTTC	CAWSVGVASYEQYF
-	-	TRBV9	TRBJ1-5	TGTGCCAGCAGCGCCGGGATGATGAGCAATCAGCCCCAGCATTTT	CASSAGMMSNQPQHF
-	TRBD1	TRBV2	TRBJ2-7	TGTGCCAGCGAGGGACAGGCTAACGAGCAGTACTTC	CASEGQANEQYF
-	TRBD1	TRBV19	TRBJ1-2	TGTGCCAGTAGTATAGATCGGCTGACAGGGGACTATGGCTACACCTTC	CASSIDRLTGDYGYTF
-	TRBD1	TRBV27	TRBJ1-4	TGTGCCAGCAGTGAGGGACAGCTAAATGAAAAACTGTTTTTT	CASSEGQLNEKLFF
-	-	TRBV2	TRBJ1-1	TGTGCCAGCAAACAGGGTGAGACTTCTGAAGCTTTCTTT	CASKQGETSEAFF
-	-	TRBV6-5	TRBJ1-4	TGTGCCAGCAGCCAAGGGGGGGCGCGGGAAGAAAAACTGTTTTTT	CASSQGGAREEKLFF
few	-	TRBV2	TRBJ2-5	TGTGCCAGCAGAGGCTCAGAGACCCAGTACTTC	CASRGSETQYF
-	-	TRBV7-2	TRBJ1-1	TGTGCCAGCAGCCCACGGACAGTAGGGAGTTCCAACACTGAAGCTTTCTTT	CASSPRTVGSSNTEAFF
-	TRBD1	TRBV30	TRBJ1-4	TGTGCCTGGAGTGTAGGGAGCGGGACAGGGGGCGAAAAACTGTTTTTT	CAWSVGSGTGGEKLFF
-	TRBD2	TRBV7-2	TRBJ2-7	TGTGCCAGCACCATGGGAGGGATCGAGCAGTACTTC	CASTMGGIEQYF
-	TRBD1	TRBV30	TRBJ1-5	TGTGCCTGGAGTGTACAGGGGACTCAGCCCCAGCATTTT	CAWSVQGTQPQHF
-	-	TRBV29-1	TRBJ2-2	TGCAGCGTTGCCCGGGGTAACACCGGGGAGCTGTTTTTT	CSVARGNTGELFF
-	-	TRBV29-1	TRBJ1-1	TGCAGCGTTGGGCAGAGGAACACTGAAGCTTTCTTT	CSVGQRNTEAFF
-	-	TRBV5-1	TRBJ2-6	TGCGCCAGCAGCTTGGTTATCGGCCCTTCGGGGGCCAACGTCCTGACTTTC	CASSLVIGPSGANVLTF
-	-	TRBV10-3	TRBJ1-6	TGTGCCATCATGAAGGGAACCGGTTCACCCCTCCACTTT	CAIMKGTGSPLHF
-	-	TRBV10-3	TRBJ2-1	TGTGCCATCAGTGTCTGGGGCAATGAGCAGTTCTTC	CAISVWGNEQFF
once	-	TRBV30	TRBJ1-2	TGTGCCTGGAGTGTACCAGGGGAAAAGGGCTACACCTTC	CAWSVPGEKGYTF